Listed below are T cell receptor beta chains from one sample, sequenced in a study of blood T cell repertoires in COVID-19. Profiled with immunoSEQ multiplex PCR; TCRdb holds only in-frame clones, not every one. The data hold around 330,000 clones, with 88% observed a single time. The sample was peripheral blood. Every receptor here comes from a woman aged 25 to 39 with COVID-19, enrolled during active disease. CDR3s include the opening cysteine and the closing phenylalanine or tryptophan. The order of the fields is D gene, J gene, clone size, V gene, CDR3 protein, CDR3 DNA. A D gene is named only where the DNA matches it firmly. A row's size may be missing; if present it is once, few, many or a size class.

>TRBD1|TRBJ1-1|-|TRBV10-3
CAISDLDQRQGALAFF
TGTGCCATCAGTGATCTCGACCAAAGACAGGGGGCCCTGGCTTTCTTT
>-|TRBJ1-6|once|TRBV2
CASSERGARGSPLHF
TGTGCCAGCAGTGAACGGGGGGCCAGAGGGTCACCCCTCCACTTT
>TRBD2|TRBJ2-1|-|TRBV4-1
CASSRQFSGGSYNEQFF
TGCGCCAGCAGCCGACAATTTAGCGGGGGGTCTTACAATGAGCAGTTCTTC
>-|TRBJ1-5|-|TRBV18
CASSPGALPQHF
TGTGCCAGCTCACCGGGCGCATTGCCCCAGCATTTT
>-|TRBJ2-4|-|TRBV4-2
CASSQPLWRGAKNIQYF
TGTGCCAGCAGCCAGCCGCTCTGGCGGGGAGCCAAAAACATTCAGTACTTC
>-|TRBJ2-5|-|TRBV5-6
CASSQFQGPQETQYF
TGTGCCAGCAGCCAATTCCAGGGCCCCCAAGAGACCCAGTACTTC
>-|TRBJ1-1|-|TRBV12-3/TRBV12-4
CASSFGAYTEAFF
TGTGCCAGCAGTTTTGGAGCTTACACTGAAGCTTTCTTT
>-|TRBJ2-5|-|TRBV5-1
CASSLERGGETQYF
TGCGCCAGCAGCTTGGAACGGGGTGGAGAGACCCAGTACTTC
>-|TRBJ1-3|-|TRBV7-9
CASSHRDPGNTIYF
TGTGCCAGCAGCCACAGGGATCCTGGAAACACCATATATTTT
>-|TRBJ2-3|once|TRBV7-3
CASSKDGLMEDTQYF
TGTGCCAGCAGCAAAGACGGACTGATGGAAGATACGCAGTATTTT
>-|TRBJ2-5|-|TRBV9
CASSPGDKNLYQETQYF
TGTGCCAGCAGCCCCGGTGATAAGAATCTGTACCAAGAGACCCAGTACTTC
>-|TRBJ1-3|-|TRBV27
CASSSRLSAPAGNTIYF
TGTGCCAGCAGTTCGCGACTCTCGGCCCCGGCCGGAAACACCATATATTTT
>-|TRBJ1-5|once|TRBV6-2/TRBV6-3
CASSLFGHSNQPQHF
TGTGCCAGCAGCTTGTTCGGACATAGCAATCAGCCCCAGCATTTT
>-|TRBJ2-2|few|TRBV3-1/TRBV3-2
CASSQGWRANTGELFF
TGTGCCAGCAGCCAAGGGTGGCGGGCGAACACCGGGGAGCTGTTTTTT
>TRBD1|TRBJ1-2|-|TRBV7-2
CASSLDGRQGIGGYTF
TGTGCCAGCAGCTTAGACGGAAGACAGGGGATTGGCGGCTACACCTTC
>TRBD2|TRBJ2-3|-|TRBV6-5
CASSYSAGGTDTQYF
TGTGCCAGCAGTTACTCTGCGGGGGGAACAGATACGCAGTATTTT
>-|TRBJ1-2|-|TRBV6-5
CASSPGPTAHYTF
TGTGCCAGCAGCCCAGGACCGACAGCACACTACACCTTC
>TRBD1|TRBJ1-2|-|TRBV4-2
CASSQDPGQGFFNYGYTF
TGTGCCAGCAGCCAAGATCCGGGACAGGGCTTTTTTAACTATGGCTACACCTTC
>-|TRBJ1-5|-|TRBV7-2
CASSLGAQGRNQPQHF
TGTGCCAGCAGCTTAGGGGCCCAGGGTCGAAATCAGCCCCAGCATTTT
>TRBD1|TRBJ1-6|once|TRBV30
CAWSPIPGQGSPLHF
TGTGCCTGGAGCCCAATCCCGGGACAGGGGTCTCCCCTCCACTTT
>TRBD2|TRBJ2-6|-|TRBV10-3
CAISPGLAGDSGANVLTF
TGTGCCATCAGTCCGGGACTAGCGGGGGACTCTGGGGCCAACGTCCTGACTTTC
>-|TRBJ1-6|-|TRBV21-1
CASSTTGGGSPLHF
TGTGCCAGCAGCACAACCGGTGGAGGTTCACCCCTCCACTTT
>TRBD1|TRBJ1-2|-|TRBV6-6
CASSYGGTGGEGYTF
TGTGCCAGCAGTTACGGAGGGACAGGGGGCGAGGGCTACACCTTC
>TRBD1|TRBJ1-2|-|TRBV4-1
CASSQQDRGDYGYTF
TGCGCCAGCAGCCAACAGGACAGGGGAGACTATGGCTACACCTTC
>-|TRBJ1-5|few|TRBV24-1
CATSDPNQPQHF
TGTGCCACCAGTGACCCTAATCAGCCCCAGCATTTT
>-|TRBJ1-1|few|TRBV6-5
CASRPRDRRNTEAFF
TGTGCCAGCAGACCCCGAGACAGAAGGAACACTGAAGCTTTCTTT
>-|TRBJ1-1|few|TRBV27
CASIGEMNTEAFF
TGTGCCAGCATCGGGGAAATGAACACTGAAGCTTTCTTT
>-|TRBJ1-2|-|TRBV28
CASSPAGYGYTF
TGTGCCAGCAGTCCCGCGGGCTATGGCTACACCTTC
>TRBD1|TRBJ1-6|-|TRBV3-1/TRBV3-2
CASSQKGTVNSPLHF
TGTGCCAGCAGCCAAAAAGGGACAGTCAATTCACCCCTCCACTTT
>-|TRBJ2-5|-|TRBV11-1
CASSLFRASWETQYF
TGTGCCAGCAGCTTATTTAGGGCTAGCTGGGAGACCCAGTACTTC
>-|TRBJ1-2|-|TRBV4-2
CASSQGVRGRYGYTF
TGTGCCAGCAGCCAAGGAGTCAGGGGAAGGTATGGCTACACCTTC
>TRBD1|TRBJ1-2|-|TRBV19
CATRQGTGYTF
TGTGCCACCCGACAGGGGACCGGCTACACCTTC
>TRBD1|TRBJ1-5|-|TRBV7-8
CASSLASTGGNQPQHF
TGTGCCAGCAGCTTAGCATCGACAGGGGGCAATCAGCCCCAGCATTTT
>TRBD1|TRBJ1-1|-|TRBV9
CASSVSSGGLNTEAFF
TGTGCCAGCAGCGTATCGTCAGGGGGCCTGAACACTGAAGCTTTCTTT
>-|TRBJ1-4|-|TRBV7-2
CASSRLPLQGTNEKLFF
TGTGCCAGCAGCAGATTACCGCTCCAGGGCACTAATGAAAAACTGTTTTTT
>-|TRBJ1-3|-|TRBV2
CASSRAGAGNTIYF
TGTGCCAGCAGCCGCGCCGGGGCTGGAAACACCATATATTTT
>TRBD1|TRBJ1-5|-|TRBV9
CASSPRLTGIHSNQPQHF
TGTGCCAGCAGCCCGAGACTGACAGGGATCCATAGCAATCAGCCCCAGCATTTT
>-|TRBJ2-1|many|TRBV11-3
CASSPDRYREQFF
TGTGCCAGCAGCCCCGACAGGTACCGTGAGCAGTTCTTC
>-|TRBJ1-1|-|TRBV19
CASSTFAEAFF
TGTGCCAGTAGTACTTTCGCTGAAGCTTTCTTT
>TRBD2|TRBJ2-1|-|TRBV3-1/TRBV3-2
CASSQWTSPNEQFF
TGTGCCAGCAGCCAATGGACTAGCCCCAATGAGCAGTTCTTC
>TRBD1|TRBJ2-5|-|TRBV6-5
CASSYDRGAQETQYF
TGTGCCAGCAGTTATGACAGGGGAGCCCAAGAGACCCAGTACTTC
>TRBD1|TRBJ2-5|-|TRBV5-1
CASSTGTDYQETQYF
TGCGCCAGCAGTACAGGGACAGATTACCAAGAGACCCAGTACTTC
>-|TRBJ1-2|few|TRBV6-2/TRBV6-3
CASSAPGQGNYGYTF
TGTGCCAGCAGTGCACCGGGACAAGGAAACTATGGCTACACCTTC
>-|TRBJ1-1|-|TRBV11-2
CASRSWGGVGTEAFF
TGTGCCAGCAGGTCGTGGGGGGGTGTGGGCACTGAAGCTTTCTTT
>TRBD1|TRBJ1-3|-|TRBV7-9
CASSRQGSAGNTIYF
TGTGCCAGCAGCCGACAGGGTTCGGCTGGAAACACCATATATTTT
>-|TRBJ1-2|once|TRBV18
CASSPGTLNYGYTF
TGTGCCAGCTCACCGGGGACACTGAACTATGGCTACACCTTC
>-|TRBJ2-1|-|TRBV6-2/TRBV6-3
CASSNQGAGVNEQFF
TGTGCCAGCAGTAACCAGGGGGCGGGAGTAAATGAGCAGTTCTTC